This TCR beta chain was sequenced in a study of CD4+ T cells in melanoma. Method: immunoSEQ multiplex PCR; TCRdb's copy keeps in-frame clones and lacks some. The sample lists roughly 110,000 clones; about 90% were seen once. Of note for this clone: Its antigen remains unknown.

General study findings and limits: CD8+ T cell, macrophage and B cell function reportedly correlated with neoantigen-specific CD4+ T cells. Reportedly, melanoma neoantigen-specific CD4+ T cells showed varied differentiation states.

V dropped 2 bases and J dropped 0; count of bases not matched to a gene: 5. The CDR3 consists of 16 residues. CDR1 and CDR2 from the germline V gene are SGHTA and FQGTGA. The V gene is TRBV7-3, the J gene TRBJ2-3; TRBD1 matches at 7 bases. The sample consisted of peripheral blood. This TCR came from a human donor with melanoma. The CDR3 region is CASSLGRQGSTDTQYF. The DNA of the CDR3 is TGTGCCAGCAGCTTAGGACGACAGGGAAGCACAGATACGCAGTATTTT.